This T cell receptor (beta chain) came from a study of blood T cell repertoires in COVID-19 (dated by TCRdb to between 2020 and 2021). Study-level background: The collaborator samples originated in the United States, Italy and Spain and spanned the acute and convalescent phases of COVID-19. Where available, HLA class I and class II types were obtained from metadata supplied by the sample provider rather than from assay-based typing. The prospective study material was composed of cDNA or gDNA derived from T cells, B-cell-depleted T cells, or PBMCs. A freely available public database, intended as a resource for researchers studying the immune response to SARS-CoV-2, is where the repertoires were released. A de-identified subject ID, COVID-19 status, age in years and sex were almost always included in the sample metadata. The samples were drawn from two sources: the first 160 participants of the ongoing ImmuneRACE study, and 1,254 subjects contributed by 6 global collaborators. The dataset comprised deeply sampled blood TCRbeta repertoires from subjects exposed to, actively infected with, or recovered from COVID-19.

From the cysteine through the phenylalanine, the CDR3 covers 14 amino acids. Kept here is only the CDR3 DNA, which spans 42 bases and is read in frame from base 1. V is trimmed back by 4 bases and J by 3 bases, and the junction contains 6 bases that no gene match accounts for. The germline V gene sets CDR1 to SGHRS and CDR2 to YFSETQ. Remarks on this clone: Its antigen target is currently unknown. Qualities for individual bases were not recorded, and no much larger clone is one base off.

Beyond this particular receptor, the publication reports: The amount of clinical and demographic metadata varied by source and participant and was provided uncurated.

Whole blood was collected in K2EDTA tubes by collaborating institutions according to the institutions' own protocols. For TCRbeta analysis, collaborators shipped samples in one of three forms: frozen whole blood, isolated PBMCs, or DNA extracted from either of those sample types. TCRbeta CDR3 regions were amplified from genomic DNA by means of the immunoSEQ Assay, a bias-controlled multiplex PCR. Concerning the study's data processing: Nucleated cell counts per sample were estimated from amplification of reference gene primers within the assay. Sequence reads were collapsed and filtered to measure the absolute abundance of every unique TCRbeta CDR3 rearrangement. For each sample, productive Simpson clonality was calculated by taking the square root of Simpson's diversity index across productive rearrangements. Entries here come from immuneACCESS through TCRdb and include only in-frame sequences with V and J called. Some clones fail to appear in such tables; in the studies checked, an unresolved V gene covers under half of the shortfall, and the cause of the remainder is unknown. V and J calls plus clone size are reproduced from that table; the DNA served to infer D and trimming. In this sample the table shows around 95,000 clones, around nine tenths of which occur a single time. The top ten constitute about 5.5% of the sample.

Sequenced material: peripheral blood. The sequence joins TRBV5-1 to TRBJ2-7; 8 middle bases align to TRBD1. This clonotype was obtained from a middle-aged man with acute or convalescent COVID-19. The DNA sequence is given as TGCGCCAGCAGCCTCATGGACAGGGTCTACGAGCAGTACTTC. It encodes CASSLMDRVYEQYF.